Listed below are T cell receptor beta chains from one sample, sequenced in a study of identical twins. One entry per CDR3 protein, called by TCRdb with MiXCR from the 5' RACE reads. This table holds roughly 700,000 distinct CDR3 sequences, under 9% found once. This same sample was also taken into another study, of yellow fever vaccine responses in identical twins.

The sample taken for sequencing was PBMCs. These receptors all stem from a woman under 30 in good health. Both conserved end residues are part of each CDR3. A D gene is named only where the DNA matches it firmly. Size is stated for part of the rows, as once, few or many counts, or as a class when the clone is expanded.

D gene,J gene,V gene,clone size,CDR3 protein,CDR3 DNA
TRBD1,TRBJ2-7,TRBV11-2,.,CASSKPGQGGYEQYF,TGTGCCAGCAGCAAGCCCGGACAGGGTGGTTACGAGCAGTACTTC
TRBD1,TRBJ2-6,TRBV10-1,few,CASIPDRGPYSSGANVLTF,TGCGCCAGCATTCCGGACAGGGGGCCCTATAGCTCTGGGGCCAACGTCCTGACTTTC
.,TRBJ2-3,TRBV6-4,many,CASSDSVGGGDTQYF,TGTGCCAGCAGTGACTCGGTGGGGGGAGGAGATACGCAGTATTTT
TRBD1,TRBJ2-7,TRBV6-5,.,CASSYISFGTGVYEQYF,TGTGCCAGCAGTTATATATCATTCGGGACAGGGGTCTACGAGCAGTACTTC
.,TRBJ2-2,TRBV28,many,CASNSPRNRAGGNTGELFF,TGTGCCAGCAATTCACCCCGTAATAGGGCAGGTGGCAACACCGGGGAGCTGTTTTTT
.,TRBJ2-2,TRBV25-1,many,CASTGRTNTGELFF,TGTGCCAGCACGGGACGGACGAACACCGGGGAGCTGTTTTTT
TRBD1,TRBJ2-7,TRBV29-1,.,CSVDSGQGVHEQYF,TGCAGCGTTGATTCAGGACAGGGGGTCCACGAGCAGTACTTC
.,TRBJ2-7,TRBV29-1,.,CSVLQGRAGYEQYF,TGCAGCGTTTTACAGGGACGGGCGGGCTACGAGCAGTACTTC
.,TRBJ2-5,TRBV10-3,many,CAISEATLDRPYQETQYF,TGTGCCATCAGTGAGGCGACCTTGGACAGACCGTACCAAGAGACCCAGTACTTC
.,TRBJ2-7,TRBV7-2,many,CASSFQRDIYYEQYF,TGTGCCAGCAGCTTTCAACGGGACATATACTACGAGCAGTACTTC
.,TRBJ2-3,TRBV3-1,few,CASSQARGFSSTDTQYF,TGTGCCAGCAGCCAAGCCCGAGGCTTCTCTAGCACAGATACGCAGTATTTT
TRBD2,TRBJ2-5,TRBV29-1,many,CSAITSGETQYF,TGCAGCGCCATCACTAGCGGAGAGACCCAGTACTTC
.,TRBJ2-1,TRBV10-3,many,CAISQGTSSYNEQFF,TGTGCCATCAGCCAAGGGACGTCAAGCTACAATGAGCAGTTCTTC
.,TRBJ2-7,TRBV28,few,CASSRLGVYEQYF,TGTGCCAGCAGTCGGTTGGGGGTATACGAGCAGTACTTC
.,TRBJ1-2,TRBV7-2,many,CASSLGAEHYGYTF,TGTGCCAGCAGCTTAGGCGCAGAGCACTATGGCTACACCTTC
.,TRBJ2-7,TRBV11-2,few,CASSTQASPSYEQYF,TGTGCCAGCAGCACCCAGGCCTCTCCCTCCTACGAGCAGTACTTC
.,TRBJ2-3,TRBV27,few,CASSTAVGRRDTQYF,TGTGCCAGCAGTACCGCCGTTGGTCGGAGGGATACGCAGTATTTT
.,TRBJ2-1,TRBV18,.,CASSPPTSIPETNEQFF,TGTGCCAGCTCACCACCTACAAGTATCCCAGAGACCAATGAGCAGTTCTTC
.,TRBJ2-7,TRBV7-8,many,CASSGRGALGNEQYF,TGTGCCAGCAGCGGCCGGGGGGCGCTGGGGAACGAGCAGTACTTC
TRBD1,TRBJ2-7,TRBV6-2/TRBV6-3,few,CASSSRQGPFHEQYF,TGTGCCAGCAGTTCGCGACAGGGTCCTTTCCACGAGCAGTACTTC
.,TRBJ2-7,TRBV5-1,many,CASAPSSSYEQYF,TGCGCCAGCGCCCCTTCTAGCTCCTACGAGCAGTACTTC
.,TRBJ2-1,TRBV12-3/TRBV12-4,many,CASKISYEQFF,TGTGCCAGCAAGATTAGCTATGAGCAGTTCTTC
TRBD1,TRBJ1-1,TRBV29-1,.,CSAPGTDTEAFF,TGCAGCGCACCCGGGACAGACACTGAAGCTTTCTTT
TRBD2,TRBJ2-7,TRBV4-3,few,CASSSTEASGRYEQYF,TGCGCCAGCAGTTCGACCGAGGCTAGCGGGAGGTACGAGCAGTACTTC
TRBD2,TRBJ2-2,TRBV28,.,CASSTRTSGKPNTGELFF,TGTGCCAGCAGTACTCGGACTAGCGGGAAACCGAACACCGGGGAGCTGTTTTTT
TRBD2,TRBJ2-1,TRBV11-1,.,CASSLPSGLAGPRNEQFF,TGTGCCAGCAGCTTACCCTCTGGTCTAGCGGGCCCAAGGAATGAGCAGTTCTTC
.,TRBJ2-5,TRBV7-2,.,CASSQVGGQKETQYF,TGTGCCAGCAGCCAAGTGGGGGGGCAAAAAGAGACCCAGTACTTC
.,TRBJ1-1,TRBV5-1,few,CASSGFSGAGAHTEAFF,TGCGCCAGCAGCGGGTTCTCGGGTGCAGGGGCTCACACTGAAGCTTTCTTT
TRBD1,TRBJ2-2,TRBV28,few,CASSPWDRLNTGELFF,TGTGCCAGCAGTCCATGGGACAGACTAAACACCGGGGAGCTGTTTTTT
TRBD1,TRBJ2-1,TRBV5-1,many,CASSRIGQGVNEQFF,TGCGCCAGCAGCCGGATCGGACAGGGCGTCAATGAGCAGTTCTTC
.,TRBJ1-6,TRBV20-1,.,CSARGSSASYNSPLHF,TGCAGTGCTAGGGGGTCCTCCGCCTCGTATAATTCACCCCTCCACTTT
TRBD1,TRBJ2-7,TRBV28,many,CASRGQGNYEQYF,TGTGCCAGCAGGGGACAGGGAAACTACGAGCAGTACTTC
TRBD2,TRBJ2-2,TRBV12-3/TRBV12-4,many,CASSLGGGRTGELFF,TGTGCCAGCAGTTTGGGCGGGGGGAGAACCGGGGAGCTGTTTTTT
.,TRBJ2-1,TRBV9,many,CASSVRVGNSYNEQFF,TGTGCCAGCAGCGTAAGGGTGGGTAATTCCTACAATGAGCAGTTCTTC
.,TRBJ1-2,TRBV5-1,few,CASSAQENYGYTF,TGCGCCAGCAGCGCACAGGAGAACTATGGCTACACCTTC
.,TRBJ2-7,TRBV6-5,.,CASSYSGGNSYEQYF,TGTGCCAGCAGTTACTCGGGCGGAAACTCCTACGAGCAGTACTTC
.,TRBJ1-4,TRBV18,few,CASSLSGDEKLFF,TGTGCCAGCTCACTTTCTGGGGACGAAAAACTGTTTTTT
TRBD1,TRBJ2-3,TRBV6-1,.,CASRNRDRGRSDTQYF,TGTGCCAGCAGGAACCGGGACAGGGGGCGTTCGGATACGCAGTATTTT
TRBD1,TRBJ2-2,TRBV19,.,CASTVDRGGTGELFF,TGTGCCAGTACCGTGGACAGGGGAGGCACCGGGGAGCTGTTTTTT
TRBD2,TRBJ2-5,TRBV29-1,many,CSVEGGTSYETQYF,TGCAGCGTTGAAGGGGGGACTAGCTACGAGACCCAGTACTTC
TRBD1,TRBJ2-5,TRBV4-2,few,CASSRDRGYQETQYF,TGTGCCAGCAGCCGGGACAGGGGGTATCAAGAGACCCAGTACTTC